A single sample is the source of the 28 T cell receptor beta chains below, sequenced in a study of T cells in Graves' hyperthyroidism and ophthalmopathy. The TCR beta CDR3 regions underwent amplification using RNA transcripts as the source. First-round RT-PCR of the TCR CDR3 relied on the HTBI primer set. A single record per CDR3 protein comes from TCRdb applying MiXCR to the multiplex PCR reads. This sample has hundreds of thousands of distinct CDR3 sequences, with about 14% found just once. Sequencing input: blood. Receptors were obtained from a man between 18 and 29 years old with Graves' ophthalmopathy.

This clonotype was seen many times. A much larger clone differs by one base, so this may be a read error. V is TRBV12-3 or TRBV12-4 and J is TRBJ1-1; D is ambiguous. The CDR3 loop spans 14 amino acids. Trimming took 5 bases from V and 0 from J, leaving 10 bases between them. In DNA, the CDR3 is TGTGCCAGCAGTCCGGGGTGCATGAACACTGAAGCTTTCTTT. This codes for CASSPGCMNTEAFF.

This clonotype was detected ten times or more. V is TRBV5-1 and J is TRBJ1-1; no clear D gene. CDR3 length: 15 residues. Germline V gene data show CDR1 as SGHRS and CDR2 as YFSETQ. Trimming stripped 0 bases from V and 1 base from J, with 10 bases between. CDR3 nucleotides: TGCGCCAGCAGCTTGGAGCCCAAACCGAACACTGAAGCTTTCTTT. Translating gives CASSLEPKPNTEAFF.

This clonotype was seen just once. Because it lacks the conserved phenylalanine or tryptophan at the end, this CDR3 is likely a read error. CDR3 coding DNA: TGTGCTAGCCGCAACAATGAGCAGTTCTCC. Residues: CASRNNEQFS. This chain connects TRBV11-2 to TRBJ2-1; D remains unclear. Germline CDR1 is SGHAT and CDR2 is FQNNGV. The length of the CDR3 is 10 residues.

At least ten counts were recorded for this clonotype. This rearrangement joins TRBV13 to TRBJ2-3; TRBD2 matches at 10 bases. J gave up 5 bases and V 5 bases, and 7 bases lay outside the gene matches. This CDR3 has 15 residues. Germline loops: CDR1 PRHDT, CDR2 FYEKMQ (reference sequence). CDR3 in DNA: TGTGCCAGCAGCGCAACTAGCGGGATTGTAGATACGCAGTATTTT. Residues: CASSATSGIVDTQYF.

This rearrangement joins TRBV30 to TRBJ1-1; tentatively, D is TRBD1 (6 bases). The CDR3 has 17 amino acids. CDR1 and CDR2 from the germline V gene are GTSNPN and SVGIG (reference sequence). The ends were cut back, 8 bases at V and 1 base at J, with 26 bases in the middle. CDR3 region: CAHRERLGQGANTEAFF. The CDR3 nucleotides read TGTGCCCACAGGGAGCGATTGGGTCAAGGGGCGAACACTGAAGCTTTCTTT.

CDR3 sequence: CSVAGDYGYTF. In DNA, the CDR3 is TGCAGCGTTGCCGGGGACTATGGCTACACCTTC. The chain joins TRBV29-1 to TRBJ1-2; D ambiguous. The CDR3 totals 11 residues. V was pared by 4 bases and J by 3 bases, with 6 bases between. CDR1 and CDR2 (germline): SQVTM, ANQGSEA.

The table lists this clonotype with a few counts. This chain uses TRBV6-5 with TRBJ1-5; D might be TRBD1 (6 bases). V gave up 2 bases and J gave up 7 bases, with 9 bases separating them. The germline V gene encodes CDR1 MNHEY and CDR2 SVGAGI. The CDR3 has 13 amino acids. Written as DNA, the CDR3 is TGTGCCAGCAGTTACGGACAGACCCAGCCCCAGCATTTT. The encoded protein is CASSYGQTQPQHF.

The CDR3 region has the DNA TGTGCCAGCAGTTCTGGACAGGGAGGGTACACTGAAGCTTTCTTT. Protein product: CASSSGQGGYTEAFF. The J gene is TRBJ1-1, the V gene TRBV6-2 or TRBV6-3; 8 bases agree with TRBD1. Germline V CDR1 and CDR2: MNHEY, SVGEGT. The ends lost 4 bases at V and 3 bases at J; junction bases unmatched: 7. This CDR3 spans 15 amino acids.

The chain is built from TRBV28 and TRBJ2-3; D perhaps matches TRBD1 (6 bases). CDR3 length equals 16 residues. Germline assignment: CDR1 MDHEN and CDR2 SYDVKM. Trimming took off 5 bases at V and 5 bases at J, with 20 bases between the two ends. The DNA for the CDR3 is TGTGCCAGCAGTGTACTCCTCAACAGGGTTGGAGATACGCAGTATTTT. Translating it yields CASSVLLNRVGDTQYF. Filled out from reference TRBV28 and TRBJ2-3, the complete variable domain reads DVKVTQSSRYLVKRTGEKVFLECVQDMDHENMFWYRQDPGLGLRLIYFSYDVKMKEKGDIPEGYSVSREKKERFSLILESASTNQTSMYLCASSVLLNRVGDTQYFGPGTRLTVL.

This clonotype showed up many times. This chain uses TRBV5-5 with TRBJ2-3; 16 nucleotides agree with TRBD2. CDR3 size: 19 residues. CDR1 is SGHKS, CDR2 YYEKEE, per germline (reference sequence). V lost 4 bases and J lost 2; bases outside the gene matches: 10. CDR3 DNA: TGTGCCAGCAGCCCCCGGGGACTAGCGGGAGGGAAACTCACAGATACGCAGTATTTT. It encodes CASSPRGLAGGKLTDTQYF.

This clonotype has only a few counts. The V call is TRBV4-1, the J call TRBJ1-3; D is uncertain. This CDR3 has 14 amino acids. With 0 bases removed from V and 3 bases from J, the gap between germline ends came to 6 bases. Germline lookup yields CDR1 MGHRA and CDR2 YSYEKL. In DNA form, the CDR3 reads TGCGCCAGCAGCCAAGACGCGCTTGGAAACACCATATATTTT. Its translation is CASSQDALGNTIYF.

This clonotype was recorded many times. The CDR3 DNA follows: TGTGCCAGCAGCTGGGGCTTCTCTGGAAACACCATATATTTT. Its translation: CASSWGFSGNTIYF. The rearrangement uses TRBV11-2 and TRBJ1-3, with D perhaps TRBD1 (5 bases). Germline CDR1 reads SGHAT; CDR2 reads FQNNGV. The CDR3 is 14 amino acids. The ends were cut back, 4 bases at V and 0 bases at J, with 7 bases in the middle.

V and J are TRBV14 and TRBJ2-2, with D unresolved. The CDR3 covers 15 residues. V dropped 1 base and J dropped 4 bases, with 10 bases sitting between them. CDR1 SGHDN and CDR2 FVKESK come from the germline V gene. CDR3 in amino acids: CASSQGGPGTGELFF. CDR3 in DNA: TGTGCCAGCAGCCAAGGAGGCCCGGGCACCGGGGAGCTGTTTTTT.

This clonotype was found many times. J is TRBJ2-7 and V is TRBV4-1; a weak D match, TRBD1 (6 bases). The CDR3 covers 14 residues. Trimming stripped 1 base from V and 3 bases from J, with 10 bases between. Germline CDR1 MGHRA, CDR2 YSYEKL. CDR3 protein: CASSQVEQGYEQYF. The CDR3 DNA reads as TGCGCCAGCAGCCAAGTGGAACAGGGCTACGAGCAGTACTTC.

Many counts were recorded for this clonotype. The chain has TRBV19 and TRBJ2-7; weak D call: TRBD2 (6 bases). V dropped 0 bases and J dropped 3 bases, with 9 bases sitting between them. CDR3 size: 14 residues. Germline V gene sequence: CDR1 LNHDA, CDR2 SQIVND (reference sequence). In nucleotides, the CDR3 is TGTGCCAGTAGTATAGACCCGGGGGACTACGAGCAGTACTTC. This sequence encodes CASSIDPGDYEQYF. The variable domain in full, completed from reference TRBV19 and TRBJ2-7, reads DGGITQSPKYLFRKEGQNVTLSCEQNLNHDAMYWYRQDPGQGLRLIYYSQIVNDFQKGDIAEGYSVSREKKESFPLTVTSAQKNPTAFYLCASSIDPGDYEQYFGPGTRLTVT.

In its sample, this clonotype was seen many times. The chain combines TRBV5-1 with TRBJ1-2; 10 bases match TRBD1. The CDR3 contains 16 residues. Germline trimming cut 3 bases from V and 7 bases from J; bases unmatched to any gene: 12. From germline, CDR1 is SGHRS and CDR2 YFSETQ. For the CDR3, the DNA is TGCGCCAGCAGCTCACCGTCCCGGGACAGGGGCGGTGGCTACACCTTC. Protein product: CASSSPSRDRGGGYTF.

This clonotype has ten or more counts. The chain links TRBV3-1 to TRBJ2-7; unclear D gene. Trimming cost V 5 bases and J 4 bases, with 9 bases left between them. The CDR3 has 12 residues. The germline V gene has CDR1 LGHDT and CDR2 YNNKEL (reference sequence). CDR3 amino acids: CASSMADYEQYF. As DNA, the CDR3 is TGTGCCAGCAGCATGGCGGATTACGAGCAGTACTTC.

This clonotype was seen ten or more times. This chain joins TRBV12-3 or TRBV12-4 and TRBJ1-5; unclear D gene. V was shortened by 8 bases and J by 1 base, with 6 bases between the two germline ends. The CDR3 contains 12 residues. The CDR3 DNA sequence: TGTGCCAGCGCCGGAAGCAATCAGCCCCAGCATTTT. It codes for CASAGSNQPQHF.

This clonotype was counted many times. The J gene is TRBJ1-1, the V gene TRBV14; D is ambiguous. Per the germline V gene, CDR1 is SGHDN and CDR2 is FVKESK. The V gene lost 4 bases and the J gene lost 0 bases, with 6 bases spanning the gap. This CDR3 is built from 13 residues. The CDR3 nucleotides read TGTGCCAGCAGCCTACACCTGAACACTGAAGCTTTCTTT. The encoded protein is CASSLHLNTEAFF.

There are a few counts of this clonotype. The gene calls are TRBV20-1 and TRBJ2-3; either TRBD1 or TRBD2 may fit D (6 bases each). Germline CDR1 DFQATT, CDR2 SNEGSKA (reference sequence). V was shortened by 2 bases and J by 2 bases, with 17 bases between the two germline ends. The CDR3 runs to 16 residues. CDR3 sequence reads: CSARRLPQGLTDTQYF. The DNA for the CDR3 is TGCAGTGCTAGAAGGCTCCCACAGGGACTCACAGATACGCAGTATTTT.

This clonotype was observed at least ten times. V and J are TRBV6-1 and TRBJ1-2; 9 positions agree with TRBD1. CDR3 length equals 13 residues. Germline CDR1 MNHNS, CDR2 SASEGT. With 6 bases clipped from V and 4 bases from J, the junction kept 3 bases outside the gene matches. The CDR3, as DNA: TGTGCCAGCAGAGGACAGGGGAGCTATGGCTACACCTTC. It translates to CASRGQGSYGYTF.

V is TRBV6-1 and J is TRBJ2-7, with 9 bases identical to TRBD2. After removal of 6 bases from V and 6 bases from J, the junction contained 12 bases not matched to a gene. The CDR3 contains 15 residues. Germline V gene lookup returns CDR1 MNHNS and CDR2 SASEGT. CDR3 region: CASRISPGLAVEQYF. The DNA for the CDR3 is TGTGCCAGCAGGATTTCCCCGGGACTAGCAGTCGAGCAGTACTTC.

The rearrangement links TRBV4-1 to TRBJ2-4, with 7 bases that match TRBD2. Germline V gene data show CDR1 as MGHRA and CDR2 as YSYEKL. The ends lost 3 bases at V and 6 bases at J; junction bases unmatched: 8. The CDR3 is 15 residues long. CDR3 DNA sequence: TGCGCCAGCAGCCATGGGGGGGATTCCCTAAACATTCAGTACTTC. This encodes CASSHGGDSLNIQYF.

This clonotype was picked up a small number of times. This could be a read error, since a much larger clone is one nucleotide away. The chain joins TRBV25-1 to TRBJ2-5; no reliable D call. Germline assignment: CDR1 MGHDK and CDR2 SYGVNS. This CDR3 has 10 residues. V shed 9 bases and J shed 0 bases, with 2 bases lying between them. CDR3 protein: CARNQETQYF. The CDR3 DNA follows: TGTGCCAGGAACCAAGAGACCCAGTACTTC.

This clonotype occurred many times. CDR3 amino acids: CATSEPGGGKETQYF. CDR3 nucleotides: TGTGCCACCAGTGAACCGGGGGGGGGGAAAGAGACCCAGTACTTC. The chain employs TRBV24-1 and TRBJ2-5, with 8 nucleotides matching TRBD2. CDR1 is KGHDR and CDR2 is SFDVKD in the germline V gene. Trimming cost V 4 bases and J 3 bases; bases outside gene matches: 6. The CDR3 runs 15 residues.

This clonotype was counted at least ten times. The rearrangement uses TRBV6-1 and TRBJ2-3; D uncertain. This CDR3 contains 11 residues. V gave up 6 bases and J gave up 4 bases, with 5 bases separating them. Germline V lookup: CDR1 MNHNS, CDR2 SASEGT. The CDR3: CASSSADTQYF. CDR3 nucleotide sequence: TGTGCCAGCAGCTCTGCAGATACGCAGTATTTT.

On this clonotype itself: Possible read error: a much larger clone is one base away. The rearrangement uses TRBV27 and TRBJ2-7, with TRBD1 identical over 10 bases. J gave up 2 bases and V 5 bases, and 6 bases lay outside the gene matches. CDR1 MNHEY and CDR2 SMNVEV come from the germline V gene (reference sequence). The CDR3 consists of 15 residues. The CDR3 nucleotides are TGTGCCAGCAGTGATTCCGGGACAGGGGCCTACGAGCAGTACTTC. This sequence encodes CASSDSGTGAYEQYF.

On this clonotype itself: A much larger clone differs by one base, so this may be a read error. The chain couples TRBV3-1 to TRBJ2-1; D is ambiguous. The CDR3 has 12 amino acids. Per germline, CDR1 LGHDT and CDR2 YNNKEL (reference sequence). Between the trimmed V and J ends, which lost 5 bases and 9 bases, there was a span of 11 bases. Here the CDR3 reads CASSSFGPEQFF. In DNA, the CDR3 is TGTGCCAGCAGCTCGTTCGGGCCTGAGCAGTTCTTC.